The rows below give T cell receptor beta chains drawn from one sample of a study of beta chain features in type 1 diabetes. Sequencing used immunoSEQ multiplex PCR; TCRdb keeps in-frame clones, though not all of them. The sample has hundreds of thousands of clones; around an eighth are singletons. Specimen: naive CD4+ T cells from blood. These receptors all come from a man younger than 30 with type 1 diabetes. CDR3s include the opening cysteine and the closing phenylalanine or tryptophan. The D gene is left open where the match is weak. Clone size is shown for a subset of rows, as once, few, many or a class of expanded clone.

cdr3_nt	cdr3_aa	d_call	v_call	j_call	clone_size
TGCGCCAGCAGCTTCCCGTCCGGCACAGATACGCAGTATTTT	CASSFPSGTDTQYF	.	TRBV5-1	TRBJ2-3	.
TGCGCCAGCAGCCCGGGGACGTCAGTGGAGAGCATTCAGTACTTC	CASSPGTSVESIQYF	.	TRBV5-1	TRBJ2-4	.
TGTGCCAGCTCACCAGAGGGGGGCCAAGAGACCCAGTACTTC	CASSPEGGQETQYF	.	TRBV18	TRBJ2-5	few
TGCAGCGTCGGCAGGGGGCTCGACGAGCAGTACTTC	CSVGRGLDEQYF	TRBD1	TRBV29-1	TRBJ2-7	few
TGTGCCAGCAGTGGGGCGGCCCTTCAGCCCAACGTCCTGACTTTC	CASSGAALQPNVLTF	.	TRBV2	TRBJ2-6	.
TGCGCCAGCCGGGGGGCGGTTGCGAACAATGAGCAGTTCTTC	CASRGAVANNEQFF	.	TRBV5-1	TRBJ2-1	.
TGCAGCGTTGAACTCCAGCGGGAGGTTACCGGGGAGCTGTTTTTT	CSVELQREVTGELFF	TRBD2	TRBV29-1	TRBJ2-2	.
TGCGCCAGCAGCCAAGCGGCAGGGGGCGAAGAAAAACTGTTTTTT	CASSQAAGGEEKLFF	TRBD1	TRBV4-3	TRBJ1-4	few
TGCGCCAGCAGCTTGGAAGGGAATAGCAATCAGCCCCAGCATTTT	CASSLEGNSNQPQHF	.	TRBV5-1	TRBJ1-5	.
TGTGCCAGTCGACAGGGCTCGGACGAGCAGTACTTC	CASRQGSDEQYF	TRBD1	TRBV10-3	TRBJ2-7	.
TGTGCCTGGAGCCGGTCGGCAGGGGGCATATCTGGGGCCAACGTCCTGACTTTC	CAWSRSAGGISGANVLTF	TRBD1	TRBV30	TRBJ2-6	.
TGTGCCAGCAGCTTGGAGCCGCTTGGTACGCAGTATTTT	CASSLEPLGTQYF	.	TRBV5-6	TRBJ2-3	.
TGTGCCAGCAGTCCCTGGACAGGGAACACTGAAGCTTTCTTT	CASSPWTGNTEAFF	TRBD1	TRBV27	TRBJ1-1	few
TGTGCCTGGAGTGCCTCAGGGAATCGGCTACCATATTTT	CAWSASGNRLPYF	.	TRBV30	TRBJ1-3	few
TGTGCCAGCAGTGAACTTCGGCAGTACACAGATACGCAGTATTTT	CASSELRQYTDTQYF	.	TRBV2	TRBJ2-3	few
TGTGCCAGCACTTTGGGCGAGCCCGTAGCCAAAAACATTCAGTACTTC	CASTLGEPVAKNIQYF	.	TRBV7-4	TRBJ2-4	few
TGTGCCAGTAGTATATCGCCGGGGAAGAACCACAATGAGCAGTTCTTC	CASSISPGKNHNEQFF	.	TRBV19	TRBJ2-1	.
TGCAGCCATAACAACGGCAACTATGGCTACACCTTC	CSHNNGNYGYTF	.	TRBV29-1	TRBJ1-2	.
TGTGCCAGCAGCTCATGGTCGTCTAGCACAGATACGCAGTATTTT	CASSSWSSSTDTQYF	.	TRBV7-2	TRBJ2-3	few
TGTGCCAGCAGCTCGCATCCGACTAGCGGTACCTACGAGCAGTACTTC	CASSSHPTSGTYEQYF	TRBD2	TRBV5-4	TRBJ2-7	.
TGTGCCAGCAGCGGGAACACAGGTTGGAGCGAGCAGTACTTC	CASSGNTGWSEQYF	.	TRBV9	TRBJ2-7	.
TGTGCCAGCAGCCATTTAGGGGGCAACGGGGAGACCCAGTACTTC	CASSHLGGNGETQYF	TRBD1	TRBV7-9	TRBJ2-5	.
TGCGCCAGCAGCTCGTTAGCGGGAGGGCCAGTCAATGAGCAGTTCTTC	CASSSLAGGPVNEQFF	TRBD2	TRBV5-1	TRBJ2-1	.
TGTGCCAGCAGCTTAGACAGAAACACTGAAGCTTTCTTT	CASSLDRNTEAFF	.	TRBV7-9	TRBJ1-1	.
TGCGCCAGCAGCCCTGGGGCAGGGGGCGGCCATTTGTTT	CASSPGAGGGHLF	TRBD1	TRBV5-1	TRBJ1-1	once
TGCGCCAGCAGCCAAGGCACAGGGGATGGCTACACCTTC	CASSQGTGDGYTF	TRBD1	TRBV4-1	TRBJ1-2	.
TGTGCCAGCAGCCCAGAAACCTCTGGAAACACCATATATTTT	CASSPETSGNTIYF	.	TRBV7-9	TRBJ1-3	few
TGTGCCTGGAGTTCCCGACTAGAGGGTGAGCAGTTCTTC	CAWSSRLEGEQFF	.	TRBV30	TRBJ2-1	few
TGTGCCTGGAGTACAGGGGCGTTAGGTCAGCCCCAGCATTTT	CAWSTGALGQPQHF	TRBD1	TRBV30	TRBJ1-5	few
TGTGCCAGCAGCTTACCGGGGTTCACTGAAGCTTTCTTT	CASSLPGFTEAFF	.	TRBV7-2	TRBJ1-1	.
TGTGCCAGCAGCGACTCCCCCCGGGCCTATACGCAGTATTTT	CASSDSPRAYTQYF	.	TRBV7-2	TRBJ2-3	.
TGTGCCAGCAGCCGGAGGCAGGGGAACTCTGGAAACACCATATATTTT	CASSRRQGNSGNTIYF	.	TRBV7-2	TRBJ1-3	.
TGTGCCGCCCGACAGGGGATCAACACCGGGGAGCTGTTTTTT	CAARQGINTGELFF	TRBD1	TRBV10-3	TRBJ2-2	few
TGTGCCAGTAGTGAGAAAGGCGGGGGGGCTGGCAATGAGCAGTTCTTC	CASSEKGGGAGNEQFF	TRBD2	TRBV19	TRBJ2-1	few
TGCAGCGTTGAAGATCTTAGACAGGGAGAAGGACTAGCGAACTACGAGCAGTACTTC	CSVEDLRQGEGLANYEQYF	TRBD2	TRBV29-1	TRBJ2-7	few
TGTGCCAGCAGCTTGGGAGGGGGACTAGCGGTTTGGAATGAGCAGTTCTTC	CASSLGGGLAVWNEQFF	TRBD2	TRBV5-4	TRBJ2-1	.
TGTGCCAGCAGACTGGCGGGAGGAGATACGCAGTATTTT	CASRLAGGDTQYF	TRBD2	TRBV6-5	TRBJ2-3	few
TGTGCCAGCAGCTTAATCGAGATGGGCCAGCCCCAGCATTTT	CASSLIEMGQPQHF	.	TRBV7-2	TRBJ1-5	few
TGTGCCAGCAGCAAACGTTCAGGGCAAGACTATGGCTACACCTTC	CASSKRSGQDYGYTF	.	TRBV21-1	TRBJ1-2	few
TGTGCCAGCAGCTACGGGAGTACAAGCTCCTACAATGAGCAGTTCTTC	CASSYGSTSSYNEQFF	.	TRBV7-6	TRBJ2-1	few
TGTGCCCCTCTACTAGCGGGAGGGGGGCCCTCCTACAATGAGCAGTTCTTC	CAPLLAGGGPSYNEQFF	TRBD2	TRBV30	TRBJ2-1	.
TGTGCCAGCAGTTCCCGACTAGCGGCCAATGAGCAGTTCTTC	CASSSRLAANEQFF	TRBD2	TRBV27	TRBJ2-1	.
TGTGCCGGAGACTGGGGCGCGGGGAACACCGGGGAGCTGTTTTTT	CAGDWGAGNTGELFF	.	TRBV30	TRBJ2-2	few
TGCAGCGTTGAAAACAGCTTCTCCTACGAGCAGTACTTC	CSVENSFSYEQYF	.	TRBV29-1	TRBJ2-7	few
TGTGCCTGGAGCGGAATGCAGGGCTACGAGCAGTACTTC	CAWSGMQGYEQYF	.	TRBV30	TRBJ2-7	few
TGTGCCAGCAGCTCTGGACAGGGATTGAAGACCCAGTACTTC	CASSSGQGLKTQYF	TRBD1	TRBV5-6	TRBJ2-5	.
TGCGCCAGCAGCCCCGACAGGGGGAATCAGCCCCAGCATTTT	CASSPDRGNQPQHF	TRBD1	TRBV5-1	TRBJ1-5	.
TGCAGCGGCTGGTTGGCTGGACTACCTCGAAACAATGAGCAGTTCTTC	CSGWLAGLPRNNEQFF	.	TRBV29-1	TRBJ2-1	.
TGTGCCAGCAGCTTCGGGAGGGGGCCAGATACGCAGTATTTT	CASSFGRGPDTQYF	.	TRBV7-9	TRBJ2-3	few
TGCGCCAGCAGCCCCGCAGGGGCTAGGAGCTATGGCTACACCTTC	CASSPAGARSYGYTF	.	TRBV5-1	TRBJ1-2	.
TGCAGCGTTGAAGGACAGTCCTACGAGCAGTACTTC	CSVEGQSYEQYF	.	TRBV29-1	TRBJ2-7	.
TGTGCCAGCAGCTCGCGACAGGGGGCCCCTGAAGCTTTCTTT	CASSSRQGAPEAFF	TRBD1	TRBV7-2	TRBJ1-1	few
TGCGCCAGCAGTCGTCCGGGGAGGGACAGGGGATCTTCACCCCTCCACTTT	CASSRPGRDRGSSPLHF	TRBD1	TRBV23-1	TRBJ1-6	.